This T cell receptor beta chain was captured by sequencing in a study of immune cell composition in non-small cell lung cancer. Study background: Tumours were mainly lung adenocarcinoma or squamous cell carcinoma. Regarding the study as a whole: Around 75% of squamous and about 31% of adenocarcinoma cases had tumour-associated clones >0.5%.

Some clones are missing from TCRdb's copy, which holds only in-frame ones; the method was immunoSEQ multiplex PCR. The sample consists of about 9,100 clones, 65% to 70% of them appearing once. The CDR3 has 17 residues. V lost 0 bases to trimming and J lost 3 bases, with 15 bases between them. In germline, CDR1 is ENHRY, CDR2 SYGVKD. As concerns this clone: Its antigen is as yet unknown.

This TCR was recovered from a human donor with non-small cell lung cancer. Sequences were obtained from lung tumor tissue. The chain combines TRBV10-3 with TRBJ1-5; no definite D call. As DNA, the CDR3 is TGTGCCATCAGTGAGTCGATAGGAGGGCCGAACAATCAGCCCCAGCATTTT. This translates into CAISESIGGPNNQPQHF.